The T cell receptor beta chain described here comes from a study of blood T cell repertoires in COVID-19. Study in general: Specimens from acute and convalescent COVID-19 originated in the United States, Italy and Spain.

As processed by the authors: From reference gene primer amplification, estimates of nucleated cell counts were derived. The assay was immunoSEQ multiplex PCR, and TCRdb's table has in-frame clones only and misses some. The DNA was the basis for D and trimming; V, J and clone size are from that table. This sample has about 100,000 clones, with roughly 87% found just once. With 4 bases clipped from V and 5 bases from J, the junction kept 12 bases outside the gene matches. The CDR3 contains 16 residues. Per the germline V gene, CDR1 is SGDLS and CDR2 is YYNGEE. The receptor was isolated from a man aged 25 to 40 in a cohort sampled during active COVID-19. The chain links TRBV9 to TRBJ2-3, with TRBD2 matching over 8 bases. Material for sequencing was peripheral blood. In DNA, the CDR3 is TGTGCCAGCAGCCCGAGCATAGCGGGGAGGGTAGATACGCAGTATTTT. Protein product: CASSPSIAGRVDTQYF.